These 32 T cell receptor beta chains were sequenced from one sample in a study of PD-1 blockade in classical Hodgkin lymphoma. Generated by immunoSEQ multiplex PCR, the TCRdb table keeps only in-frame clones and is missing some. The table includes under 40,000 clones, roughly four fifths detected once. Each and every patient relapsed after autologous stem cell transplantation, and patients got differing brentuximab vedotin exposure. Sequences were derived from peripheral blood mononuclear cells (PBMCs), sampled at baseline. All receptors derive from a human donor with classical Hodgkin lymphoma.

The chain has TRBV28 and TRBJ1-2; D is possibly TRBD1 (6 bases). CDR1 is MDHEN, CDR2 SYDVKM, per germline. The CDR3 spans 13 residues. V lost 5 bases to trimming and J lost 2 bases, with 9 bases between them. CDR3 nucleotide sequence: TGTGCCAGCAGTACAGGGCCGAACTATGGCTACACCTTC. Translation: CASSTGPNYGYTF.

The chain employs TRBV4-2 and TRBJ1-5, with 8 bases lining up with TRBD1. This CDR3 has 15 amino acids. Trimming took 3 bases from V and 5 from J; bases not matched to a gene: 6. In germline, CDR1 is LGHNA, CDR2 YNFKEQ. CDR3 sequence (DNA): TGTGCCAGCAGCCAGGAAAGACAGGGGCATCAGCCCCAGCATTTT. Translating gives CASSQERQGHQPQHF.

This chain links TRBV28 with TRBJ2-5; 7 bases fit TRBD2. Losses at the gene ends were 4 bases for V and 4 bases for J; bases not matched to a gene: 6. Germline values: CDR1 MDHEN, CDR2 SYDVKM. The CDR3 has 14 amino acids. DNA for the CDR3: TGTGCCAGCAGTTCCCCAGGGAGGGGAGAGACCCAGTACTTC. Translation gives CASSSPGRGETQYF.

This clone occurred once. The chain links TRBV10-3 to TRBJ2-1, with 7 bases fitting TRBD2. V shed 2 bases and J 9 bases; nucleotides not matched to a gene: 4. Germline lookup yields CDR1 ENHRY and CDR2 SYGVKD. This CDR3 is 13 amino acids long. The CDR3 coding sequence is TGTGCCATCAGTGAGACTAGCGAAGGTGAGCAGTTCTTC. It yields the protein CAISETSEGEQFF.

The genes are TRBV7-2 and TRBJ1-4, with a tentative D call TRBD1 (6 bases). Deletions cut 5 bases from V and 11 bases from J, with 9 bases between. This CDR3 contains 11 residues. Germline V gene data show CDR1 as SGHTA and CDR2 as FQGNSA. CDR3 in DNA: TGTGCCAGCAGCGCAGACAGGAAACTGTTTTTT. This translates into CASSADRKLFF.

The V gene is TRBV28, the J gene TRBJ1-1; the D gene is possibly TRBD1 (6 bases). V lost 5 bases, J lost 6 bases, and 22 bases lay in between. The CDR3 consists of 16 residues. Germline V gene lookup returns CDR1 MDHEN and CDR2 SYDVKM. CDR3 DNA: TGTGCCAGCAGTCCTATGCTGGGGGCGGGGAGCCCTGAAGCTTTCTTT. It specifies CASSPMLGAGSPEAFF.

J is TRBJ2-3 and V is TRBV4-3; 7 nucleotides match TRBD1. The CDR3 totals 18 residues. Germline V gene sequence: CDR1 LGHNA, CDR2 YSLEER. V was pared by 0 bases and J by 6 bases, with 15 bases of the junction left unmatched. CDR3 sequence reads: CASSQDRTGGGLGDTQYF. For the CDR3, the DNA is TGCGCCAGCAGCCAAGATCGGACAGGTGGGGGCTTAGGGGATACGCAGTATTTT.

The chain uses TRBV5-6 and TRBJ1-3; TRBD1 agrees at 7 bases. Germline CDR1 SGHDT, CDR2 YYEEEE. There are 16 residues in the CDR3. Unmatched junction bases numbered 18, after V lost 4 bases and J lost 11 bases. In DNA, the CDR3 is TGTGCCAGCAGCCGGACCGGACAGGCGCGAATGAGCCCCATATATTTT. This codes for CASSRTGQARMSPIYF.

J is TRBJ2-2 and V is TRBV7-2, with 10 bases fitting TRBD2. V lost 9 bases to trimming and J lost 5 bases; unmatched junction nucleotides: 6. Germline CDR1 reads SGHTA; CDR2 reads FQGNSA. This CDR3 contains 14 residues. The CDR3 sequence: CASLALAGTGELFF. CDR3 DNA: TGTGCCAGTTTGGCACTAGCGGGGACCGGGGAGCTGTTTTTT.

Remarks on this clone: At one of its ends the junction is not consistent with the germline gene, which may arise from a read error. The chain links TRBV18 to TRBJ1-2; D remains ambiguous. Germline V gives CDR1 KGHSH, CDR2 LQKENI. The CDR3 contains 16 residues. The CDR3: CTSSNRSTPENYGYTF. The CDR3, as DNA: TGTACCAGCTCAAACCGAAGCACTCCGGAGAACTATGGCTACACCTTC.

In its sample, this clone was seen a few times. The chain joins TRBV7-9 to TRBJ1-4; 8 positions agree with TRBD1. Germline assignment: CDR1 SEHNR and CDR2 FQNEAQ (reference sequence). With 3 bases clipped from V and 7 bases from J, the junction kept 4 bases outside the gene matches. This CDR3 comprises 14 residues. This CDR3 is CASSLDREVEKLFF. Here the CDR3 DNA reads TGTGCCAGCAGCTTGGACAGGGAGGTTGAAAAACTGTTTTTT.

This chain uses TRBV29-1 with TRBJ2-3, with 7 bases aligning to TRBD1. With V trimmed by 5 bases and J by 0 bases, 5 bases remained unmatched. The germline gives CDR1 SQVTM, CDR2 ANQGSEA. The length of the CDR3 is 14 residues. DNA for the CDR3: TGCAGCGTTCAACAGGGGAGTAGCACAGATACGCAGTATTTT. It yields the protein CSVQQGSSTDTQYF.

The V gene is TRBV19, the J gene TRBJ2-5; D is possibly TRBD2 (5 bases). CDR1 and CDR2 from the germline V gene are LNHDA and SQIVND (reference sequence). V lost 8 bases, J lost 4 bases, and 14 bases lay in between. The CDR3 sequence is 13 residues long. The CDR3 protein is CASRNSGGETQYF. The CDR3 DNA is TGTGCCAGTCGGAACAGCGGAGGAGAGACCCAGTACTTC.

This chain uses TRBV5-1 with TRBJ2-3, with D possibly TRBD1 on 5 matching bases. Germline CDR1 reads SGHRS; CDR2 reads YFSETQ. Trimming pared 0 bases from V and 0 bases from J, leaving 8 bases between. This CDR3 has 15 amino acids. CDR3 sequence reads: CASSLATVSTDTQYF. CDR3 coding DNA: TGCGCCAGCAGCTTGGCGACAGTTAGCACAGATACGCAGTATTTT.

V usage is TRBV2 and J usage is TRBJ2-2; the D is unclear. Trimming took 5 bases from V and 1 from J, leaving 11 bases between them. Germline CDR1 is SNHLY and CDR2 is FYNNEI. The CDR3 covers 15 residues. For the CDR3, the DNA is TGTGCCAGCAGTTCAAGACTCATGAACACCGGGGAGCTGTTTTTT. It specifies CASSSRLMNTGELFF.

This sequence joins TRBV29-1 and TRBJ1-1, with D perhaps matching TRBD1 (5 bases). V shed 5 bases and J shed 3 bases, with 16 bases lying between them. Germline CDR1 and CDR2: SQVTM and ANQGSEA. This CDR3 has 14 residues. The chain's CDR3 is CSVPAWGGYTEAFF. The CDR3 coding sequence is TGCAGCGTTCCCGCGTGGGGGGGGTACACTGAAGCTTTCTTT.

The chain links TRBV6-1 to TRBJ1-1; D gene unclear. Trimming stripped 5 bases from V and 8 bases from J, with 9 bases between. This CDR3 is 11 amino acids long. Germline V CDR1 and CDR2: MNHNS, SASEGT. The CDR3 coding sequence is TGTGCCAGCAGTTCCCCCAGGGAAGCTTTCTTT. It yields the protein CASSSPREAFF.

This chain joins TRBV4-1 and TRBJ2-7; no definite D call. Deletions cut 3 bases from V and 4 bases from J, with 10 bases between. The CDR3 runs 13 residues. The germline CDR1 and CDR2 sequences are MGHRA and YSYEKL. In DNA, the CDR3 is TGCGCCAGCAGCCAGGACGGTTCTTACGAGCAGTACTTC. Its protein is CASSQDGSYEQYF.

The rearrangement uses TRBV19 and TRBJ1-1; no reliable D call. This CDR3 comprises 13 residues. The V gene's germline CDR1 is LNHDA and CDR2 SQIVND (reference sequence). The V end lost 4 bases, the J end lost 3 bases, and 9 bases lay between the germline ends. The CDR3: CASSRRRDTEAFF. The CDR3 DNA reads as TGTGCCAGTAGTAGGCGTCGGGACACTGAAGCTTTCTTT.

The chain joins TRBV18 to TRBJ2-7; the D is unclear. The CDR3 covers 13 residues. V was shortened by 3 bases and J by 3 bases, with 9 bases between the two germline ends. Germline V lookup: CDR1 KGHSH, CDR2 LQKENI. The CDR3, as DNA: TGTGCCAGCTCACCTCTTCCCAGCTACGAGCAGTACTTC. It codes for CASSPLPSYEQYF.

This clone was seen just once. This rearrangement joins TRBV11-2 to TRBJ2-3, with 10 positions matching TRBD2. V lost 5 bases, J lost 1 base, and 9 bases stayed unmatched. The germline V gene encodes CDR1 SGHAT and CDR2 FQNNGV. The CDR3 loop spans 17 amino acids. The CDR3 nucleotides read TGTGCCAGCAGCGCAACCATCCTAGCGGGGGGCACAGATACGCAGTATTTT. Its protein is CASSATILAGGTDTQYF.

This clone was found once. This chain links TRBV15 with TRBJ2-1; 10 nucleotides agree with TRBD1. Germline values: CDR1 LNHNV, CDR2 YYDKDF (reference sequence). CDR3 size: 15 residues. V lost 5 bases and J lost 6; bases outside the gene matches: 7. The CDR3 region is CATSRDRGLFNEQFF. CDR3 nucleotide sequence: TGTGCCACCAGCCGGGACAGGGGACTCTTCAATGAGCAGTTCTTC. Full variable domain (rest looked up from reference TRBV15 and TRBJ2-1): DAMVIQNPRYQVTQFGKPVTLSCSQTLNHNVMYWYQQKSSQAPKLLFHYYDKDFNNEADTPDNFQSRRPNTSFCFLDIRSPGLGDTAMYLCATSRDRGLFNEQFFGPGTRLTVL.

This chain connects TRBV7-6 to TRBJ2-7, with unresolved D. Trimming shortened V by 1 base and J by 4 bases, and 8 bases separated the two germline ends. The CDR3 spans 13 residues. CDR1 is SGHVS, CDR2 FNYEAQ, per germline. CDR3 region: CASSLGVGYEQYF. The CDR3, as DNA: TGTGCCAGCAGCTTAGGGGTAGGGTACGAGCAGTACTTC.

CDR3: CASSPRGDRPDSPLHF. Written as DNA, the CDR3 is TGTGCCAGCAGCCCCCGCGGTGACCGGCCGGATTCACCCCTCCACTTT. This chain connects TRBV4-2 to TRBJ1-6; D ambiguous. The CDR3 is 16 residues long. Trimming left V 4 bases short and J 8 bases short, with 18 bases between. The germline V gene has CDR1 LGHNA and CDR2 YNFKEQ.

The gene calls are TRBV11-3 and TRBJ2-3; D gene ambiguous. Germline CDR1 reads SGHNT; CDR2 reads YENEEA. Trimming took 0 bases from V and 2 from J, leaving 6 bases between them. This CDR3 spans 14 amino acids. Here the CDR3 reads CASSLDALTDTQYF. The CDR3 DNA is TGTGCCAGCAGCTTAGATGCACTCACAGATACGCAGTATTTT.

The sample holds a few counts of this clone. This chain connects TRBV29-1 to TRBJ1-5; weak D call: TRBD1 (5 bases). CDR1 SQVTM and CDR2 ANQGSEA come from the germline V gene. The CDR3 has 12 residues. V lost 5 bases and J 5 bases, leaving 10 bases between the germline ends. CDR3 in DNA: TGCAGCGTTTGGACATACGATCAGCCCCAGCATTTT. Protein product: CSVWTYDQPQHF. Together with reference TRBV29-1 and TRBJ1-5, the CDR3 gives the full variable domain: SAVISQKPSRDICQRGTSLTIQCQVDSQVTMMFWYRQQPGQSLTLIATANQGSEATYESGFVIDKFPISRPNLTFSTLTVSNMSPEDSSIYLCSVWTYDQPQHFGDGTRLSIL.

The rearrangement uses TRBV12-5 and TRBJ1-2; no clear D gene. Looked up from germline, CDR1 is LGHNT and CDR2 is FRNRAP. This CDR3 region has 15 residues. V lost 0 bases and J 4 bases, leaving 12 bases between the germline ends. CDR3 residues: CASGLVTAPIYGYTF. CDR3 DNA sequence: TGTGCTAGTGGTTTGGTAACAGCACCTATCTATGGCTACACCTTC.

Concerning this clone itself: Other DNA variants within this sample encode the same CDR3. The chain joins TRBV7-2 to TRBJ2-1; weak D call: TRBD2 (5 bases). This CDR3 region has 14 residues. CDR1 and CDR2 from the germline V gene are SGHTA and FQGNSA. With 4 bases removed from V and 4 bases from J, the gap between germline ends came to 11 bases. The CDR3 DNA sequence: TGTGCCAGCAGCTCAAGCGGAACTTACAATGAGCAGTTCTTC. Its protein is CASSSSGTYNEQFF.

CDR3 sequence (DNA): TGCAGCGTTGTTCGTTTGGATATGAGGGACAATGAGCAGTTCTTC. It is translated as CSVVRLDMRDNEQFF. The V and J genes are TRBV29-1 and TRBJ2-1; possibly TRBD2 for D (5 bases). Trimming shortened V by 4 bases and J by 5 bases, and 18 bases separated the two germline ends. The length of the CDR3 is 15 residues. Germline CDR1 reads SQVTM; CDR2 reads ANQGSEA.

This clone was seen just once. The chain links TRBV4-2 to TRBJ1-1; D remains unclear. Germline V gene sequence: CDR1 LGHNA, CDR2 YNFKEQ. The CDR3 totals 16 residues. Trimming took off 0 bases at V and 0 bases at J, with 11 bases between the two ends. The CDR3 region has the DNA TGTGCCAGCAGCCAAGAAGTGCCGGGGATGAACACTGAAGCTTTCTTT. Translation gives CASSQEVPGMNTEAFF.

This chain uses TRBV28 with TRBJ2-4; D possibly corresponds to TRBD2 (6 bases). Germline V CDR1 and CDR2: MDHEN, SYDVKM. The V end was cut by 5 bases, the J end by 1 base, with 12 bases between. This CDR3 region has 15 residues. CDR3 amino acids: CASSIGGQAKNIQYF. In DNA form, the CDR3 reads TGTGCCAGCAGTATTGGAGGGCAGGCCAAAAACATTCAGTACTTC.

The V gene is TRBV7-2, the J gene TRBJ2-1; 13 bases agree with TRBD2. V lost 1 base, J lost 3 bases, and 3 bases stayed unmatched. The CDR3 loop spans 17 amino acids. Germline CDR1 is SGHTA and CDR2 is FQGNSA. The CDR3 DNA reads TGTGCCAGCAGCTTAGAGGGACTAGCGGGGATCTACAATGAGCAGTTCTTC. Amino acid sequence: CASSLEGLAGIYNEQFF.